The entry below gives a single T cell receptor beta chain sequence along with its context. Its antigen is currently unknown. A much larger clone lies one base from this, so it may be a read error. The sample comes from a study of T cells in Graves' hyperthyroidism and ophthalmopathy. Study-level information: The blood sample was taken at first diagnosis, before treatment began.

The CDR3 has 13 amino acids. Germline CDR1 and CDR2: SEHNR and FQNEAQ (reference sequence). General observations from the study: Most expanded thyroid clonotypes above 0.001 recurred in blood.

Diagnosis relied on clinical symptoms, serum thyroxine and TRAb, thyroid ultrasound and orbital computed tomography. Initially, at the first diagnosis of hyperthyroidism and before any ophthalmopathy symptoms, blood was sampled. RNA transcripts yielded amplified TCR beta CDR3 regions. When the TCR CDR3 underwent first-round RT-PCR, the HTBI primer set was used. Using its own MiXCR run on the multiplex PCR reads, TCRdb lists one record per CDR3 protein. The sample lists roughly 290,000 distinct CDR3 sequences, less than 15% occurring once. This chain links TRBV7-9 with TRBJ2-1; D remains ambiguous. The sequencing input was blood. The sequence derives from a woman aged 25 to 39 with Graves' hyperthyroidism that later progressed to Graves' ophthalmopathy. CDR3 protein: CVSSYQVRNEQFF. Written as DNA, the CDR3 is TGTGTCAGCAGCTATCAGGTCCGCAATGAGCAGTTCTTC.